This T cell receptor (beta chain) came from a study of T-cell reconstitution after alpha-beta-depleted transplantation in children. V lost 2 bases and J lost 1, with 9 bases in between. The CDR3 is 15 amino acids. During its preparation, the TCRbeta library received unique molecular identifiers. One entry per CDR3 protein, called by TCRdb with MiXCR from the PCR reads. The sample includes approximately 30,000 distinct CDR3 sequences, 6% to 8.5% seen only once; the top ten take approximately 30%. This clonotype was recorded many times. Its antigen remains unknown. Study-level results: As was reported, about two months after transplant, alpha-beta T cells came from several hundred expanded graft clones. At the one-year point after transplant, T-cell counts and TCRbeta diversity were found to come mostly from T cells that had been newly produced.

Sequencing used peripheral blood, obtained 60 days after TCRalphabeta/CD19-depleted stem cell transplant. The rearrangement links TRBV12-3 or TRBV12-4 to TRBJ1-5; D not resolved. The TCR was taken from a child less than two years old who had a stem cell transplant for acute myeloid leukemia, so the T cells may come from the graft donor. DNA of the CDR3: TGTGCCAGCAGTTTAACGGGGAAGAGCAATCAGCCCCAGCATTTT. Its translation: CASSLTGKSNQPQHF.